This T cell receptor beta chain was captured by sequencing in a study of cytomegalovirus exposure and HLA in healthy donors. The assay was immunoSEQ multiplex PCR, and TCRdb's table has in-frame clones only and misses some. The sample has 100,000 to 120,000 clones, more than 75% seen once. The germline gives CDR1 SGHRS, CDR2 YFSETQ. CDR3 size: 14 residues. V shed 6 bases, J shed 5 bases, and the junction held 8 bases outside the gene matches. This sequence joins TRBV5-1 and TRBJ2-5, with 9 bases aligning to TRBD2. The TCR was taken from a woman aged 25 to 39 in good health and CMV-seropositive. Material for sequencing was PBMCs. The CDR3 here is CASNLASGVETQYF. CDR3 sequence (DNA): TGCGCCAGCAATTTGGCTAGCGGGGTTGAGACCCAGTACTTC. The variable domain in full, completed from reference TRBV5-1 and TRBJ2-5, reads KAGVTQTPRYLIKTRGQQVTLSCSPISGHRSVSWYQQTPGQGLQFLFEYFSETQRNKGNFPGRFSGRQFSNSRSEMNVSTLELGDSALYLCASNLASGVETQYFGPGTRLLVL.